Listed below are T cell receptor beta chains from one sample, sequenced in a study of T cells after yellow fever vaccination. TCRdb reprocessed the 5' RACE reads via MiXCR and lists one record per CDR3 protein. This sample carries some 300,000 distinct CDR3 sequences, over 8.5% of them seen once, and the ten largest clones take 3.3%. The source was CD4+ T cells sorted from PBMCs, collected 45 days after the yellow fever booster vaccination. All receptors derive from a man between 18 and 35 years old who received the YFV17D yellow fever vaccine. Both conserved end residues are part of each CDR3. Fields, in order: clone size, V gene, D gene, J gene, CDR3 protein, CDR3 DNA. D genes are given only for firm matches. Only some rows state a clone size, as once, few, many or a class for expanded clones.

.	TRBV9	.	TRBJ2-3	CASSGPLRGSDTQYF	TGTGCCAGCAGCGGCCCATTGAGGGGTTCAGATACGCAGTATTTT
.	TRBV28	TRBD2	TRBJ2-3	CASTPPGRAGGTDTQYF	TGTGCCAGCACTCCGCCTGGCCGAGCGGGGGGCACAGATACGCAGTATTTT
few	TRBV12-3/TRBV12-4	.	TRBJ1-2	CASLTAGLNYGYTF	TGTGCCAGCCTGACCGCAGGGTTGAACTATGGCTACACCTTC
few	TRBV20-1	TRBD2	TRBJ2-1	CSAREGLAGFYEQFF	TGCAGTGCTAGAGAAGGACTAGCGGGGTTCTATGAGCAGTTCTTC
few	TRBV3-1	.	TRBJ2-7	CASSQVRWDNSFSYEQYF	TGTGCCAGCAGCCAAGTCAGGTGGGACAACTCGTTCTCCTACGAGCAGTACTTC
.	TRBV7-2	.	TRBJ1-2	CASSLELDDGYTF	TGTGCCAGCAGCTTAGAGCTTGATGATGGCTACACCTTC
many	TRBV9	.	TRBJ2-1	CASSPWEAGNEQFF	TGTGCCAGCAGCCCCTGGGAAGCGGGCAATGAGCAGTTCTTC
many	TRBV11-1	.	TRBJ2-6	CASSLQGSGANVLTF	TGTGCCAGCAGCTTACAGGGCTCTGGGGCCAACGTCCTGACTTTC
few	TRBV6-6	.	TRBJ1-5	CASSYGGRGQPQHF	TGTGCCAGCAGTTACGGGGGGCGAGGTCAGCCCCAGCATTTT
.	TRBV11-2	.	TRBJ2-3	CASSLVAPRDTQYF	TGTGCCAGCAGCTTAGTGGCCCCTCGGGATACGCAGTATTTT
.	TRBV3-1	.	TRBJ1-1	CASSRRDWPTEAFF	TGTGCCAGCAGCCGCCGGGATTGGCCCACTGAAGCTTTCTTT
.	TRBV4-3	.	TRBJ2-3	CASSQEGGVLSDTQYF	TGCGCCAGCAGCCAAGAGGGGGGAGTCCTCTCAGATACGCAGTATTTT
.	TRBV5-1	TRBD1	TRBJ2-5	CASSAQGASGTQYF	TGCGCCAGCAGCGCACAGGGGGCAAGCGGGACCCAGTACTTC
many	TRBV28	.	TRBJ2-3	CASSFEASTDTQYF	TGTGCCAGCAGTTTCGAGGCTAGCACAGATACGCAGTATTTT
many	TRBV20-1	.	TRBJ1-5	CSAASEFSNQPQHF	TGCAGTGCTGCTTCAGAGTTTAGCAATCAGCCCCAGCATTTT
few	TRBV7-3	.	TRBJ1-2	CASSPGGTYGYTF	TGTGCCAGCAGCCCCGGAGGGACATATGGCTACACCTTC
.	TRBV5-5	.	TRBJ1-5	CASSFRVDSNQPQHF	TGTGCCAGCAGCTTTAGAGTGGATAGCAATCAGCCCCAGCATTTT
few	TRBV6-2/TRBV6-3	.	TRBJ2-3	CATGDLSSTDTQYF	TGTGCCACCGGGGACCTGTCTAGCACAGATACGCAGTATTTT
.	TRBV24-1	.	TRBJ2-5	CATSGHGRETQYF	TGTGCCACCAGTGGCCACGGCCGGGAGACCCAGTACTTC
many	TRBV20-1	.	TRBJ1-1	CSARQPQAFF	TGCAGTGCTAGACAGCCGCAAGCTTTCTTT
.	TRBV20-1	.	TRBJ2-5	CSARSSTRDPGETQYF	TGCAGTGCTAGATCCTCTACCAGGGATCCGGGGGAGACCCAGTACTTC
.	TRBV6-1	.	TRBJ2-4	CASTRGGNIQYF	TGTGCCAGCACCAGGGGTGGAAACATTCAGTACTTC
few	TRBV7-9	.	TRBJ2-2	CASSLGRGTAGTGELFF	TGTGCCAGCAGCTTAGGAAGGGGAACTGCTGGGACCGGGGAGCTGTTTTTT
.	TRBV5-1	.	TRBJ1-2	CASSVAPEHGYTF	TGCGCCAGCAGCGTGGCACCGGAGCATGGCTACACCTTC
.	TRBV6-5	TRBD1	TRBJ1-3	CASSYRQGGWSGNTIYF	TGTGCCAGCAGTTACCGACAGGGCGGCTGGTCCGGAAACACCATATATTTT
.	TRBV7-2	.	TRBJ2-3	CASNELLVDTQYF	TGTGCCAGCAACGAACTTCTTGTGGATACGCAGTATTTT